A single T cell receptor (beta chain) is shown here with its context. The antigen is unknown. Between the trimmed V and J ends, which lost 3 bases and 5 bases, there was a span of 10 bases. This CDR3 comprises 14 residues. Germline V gene sequence: CDR1 ENHRY, CDR2 SYGVKD. Assay used: immunoSEQ multiplex PCR; TCRdb lists only in-frame clones, some missing. The sample has 70,000 to 95,000 clones; roughly 90% are singletons. This entry belongs to a study of identifying expanded T cells in peripheral blood. Points from the study as a whole: Clone count variance between roughly 2-week samples rose with total template count.

The sequencing input was blood. The sequence was obtained from a person aged 18 to 75 in good health. This sequence joins TRBV10-3 and TRBJ1-4; D call uncertain. CDR3 protein: CAISEQPLNEKLFF. CDR3 coding DNA: TGTGCCATCAGTGAACAGCCACTAAATGAAAAACTGTTTTTT.